This T cell receptor beta chain was sequenced in a study of sequential checkpoint blockade in melanoma. Profiling relied on immunoSEQ multiplex PCR, and the TCRdb table lists in-frame clones only, not all of them. The repertoire holds 13,000 or so clones, with 21% as singletons. Treatment indicated: randomized to nivolumab then ipilimumab (arm A) or the reverse (arm B). No patient had prior DNA-damaging chemotherapy. This CDR3 is 12 amino acids long. The V and J ends lost 7 bases and 5 bases, in that order; junction bases with no gene match: 6. Germline V gene sequence: CDR1 SQVTM, CDR2 ANQGSEA. This sequence originates from a human donor with melanoma. The V call is TRBV29-1, the J call TRBJ2-5; TRBD1 agrees at 8 bases. Here the sequenced sample was tumor tissue (inferred from file names), taken from a patient given nivolumab and ipilimumab in sequence. The CDR3 here is CSGAGGSETQYF. The CDR3 DNA reads TGCAGCGGGGCAGGGGGCTCCGAGACCCAGTACTTC.